This note documents a single TCR beta chain sequence. In its sample, this clone was seen a few times. The specificity of this receptor is unknown. It has no much larger one-base neighbor in the sample; base qualities were not kept. V is cut by 5 bases and J by 2 bases, and the space between the germline ends is 16 bases. Based on the germline V gene (reference sequence), the CDR1 and CDR2 sequences are LNHDA and SQIVND. Its CDR3 holds 16 amino acids, cysteine through phenylalanine. Here the CDR3 DNA is all that survives: 48 bases in frame from base 1. CD8 naive samples consisted of CD45RO-negative cells that were positively selected for CCR7, yielding a CD45RA+CCR7+ population without TemRA cells. The donors were healthy, HIV-negative adults who had no recently reported acute infections or vaccinations. Every donor was a Caucasian adult living in Nashville, Tennessee, USA. After blood collection by leukapheresis, PBMCs were isolated using Ficoll-Histopaque density gradient centrifugation and then cryopreserved in the vapor phase of liquid nitrogen. Analytical flow cytometry was used to check the purity and quantity of each magnetically sorted T cell population. Genomic DNA was isolated from every sorted fraction and measured by UV absorbance on a Nanodrop 2000c.

The data derive from a study of shared clonotypes between healthy human individuals (dated by TCRdb to about 2020). Context from the whole study: The cohort comprised a couple of women and a few men aged 18 to 49 years. Blood TCR repertoires of 5 or 6 healthy adults were deeply sequenced to estimate repertoire size and the extent of clonotype sharing between individuals. Leukapheresis yielded between about 0.9 and 9 billion PBMCs per donor. To increase sequencing depth and limit assay-specific biases, different laboratories used diverse techniques to prepare libraries and sequence TCR repertoires. Per donor, three plates each were used for CD4 naive and CD4 memory, two for CD8 naive, and one for CD8 memory. Study-wide conclusions, independent of this receptor: Even with the large sequencing depth, rarefaction of the sorted-subset datasets indicated that sequencing was incomplete. Clonotypes shared by all four sorted-subset donors showed higher generation probabilities than non-shared clonotypes. Naive subsets generally had larger estimated clonotype richness than memory subsets. Sampling was limited to blood, and TCR repertoires in tissue likely differ from TCR repertoires in blood. Pairwise subsampling indicated that sequencing depth was expected to affect the degree of clonotype sharing among donors. The genetic and exposure-history diversity represented was limited by the small number of donors. When a handful of donors were compared, the shared fraction of clonotypes was about 5.4% for naive CD4, around 4% for naive CD8, about 2.5% for memory CD4, and 0.3% to 0.5% for memory CD8.

Using the deep immunoSEQ assay, multiplex PCR amplified TCR CDR3 regions from genomic DNA. Extracted genomic DNA from each cell subset was spread evenly across all wells of several immunoSEQ 96-well plates, with each plate serving as a replicate. Each replicate PCR for sorted subsets received approximately 220 ng genomic DNA, equal to 28,000 or so T cell genomes. Purified libraries were measured with a Qubit 3.0 fluorometer, size-checked on a Bioanalyzer 2100, and measured again with the KAPA Library Quantification kit. Every immunoSEQ 96-well plate was sequenced on a separate single-read 150-cycle Illumina NextSeq 550 flow cell. The original methods were these. Because only junctional sequences without quality scores were contained in the immunoSEQ output, filtering matching that applied to full-length reads could not be performed. To assign V/J genes and CDR3, sequences were annotated using PyIR, a Python wrapper for IgBLAST v1.9, with IMGT germline references. Reads were removed for weak V/J assignments (E-value above 1e-6), missing CDR3, stop codons, out-of-frame junctions, or ambiguous translated residues. V3J clonotypes were defined as sequences sharing the same inferred V gene, J gene, and CDR3 amino acid sequence. To compute the percentage overlap between repertoires, the number of shared unique clonotypes was divided by the size of the smaller repertoire. Repertoire richness was assessed with RTK rarefaction, the Chao1 estimator, and Recon v2.1 estimates of unobserved clonotypes. OLGA was used to compute generation probabilities for all TCRbeta clonotypes that the gDNA method yielded from several donors. TCRdb took over this immuneACCESS table, retaining in-frame rearrangements with V and J assigned. Such tables are incomplete; in checked studies, under half of the missing clones stem from an unresolved V gene, and the remainder is unexplained. The V and J calls and clone size were taken over from that table, and D and trimming were inferred from the DNA. This sample gives roughly 550,000 clones in total; over 95% of them show up just once. Approximately 0.1% of the sample is held by the ten biggest clonotypes.

The chain was built from TRBV19 and TRBJ1-3; the best D guess is TRBD1, with 5 bases matching. The receptor was isolated from a woman younger than 45 in good health. The sequenced material came from naive CD8+ T cells sorted from blood. What the cell subset or site label conveys for this sample: CD45RA+CCR7+. In nucleotide form, the sequence is TGTGCCAGTAGTCCCCGGTACAGGTCACCTGGAAACACCATATATTTT. It translates to CASSPRYRSPGNTIYF.